This TCR beta chain was captured by sequencing in a study of cytomegalovirus exposure and HLA in healthy donors. Study overall: Within the Caucasian-associated ancestry cluster were about 81% of the roughly 430 genotyped donors.

A single count supports this clone. Its target is unknown. Notes on the study in general: Later analysis demonstrated an association between a missense DCLRE1C variant and TCR beta V- and J-gene trimming. Per a prior analysis, the majority of TCR beta V segments were productive roughly 90% or roughly 30% of the time.

This CDR3 region has 18 residues. Germline assignment: CDR1 SGHTA and CDR2 FQGNSA. The V and J ends lost 4 bases and 4 bases, in that order; junction bases with no gene match: 11. This PCR relied on a set of 60 Vbeta primers and 13 Jbeta primers. Only in-frame clones appear in the TCRdb table, and some are missing; sequencing was by immunoSEQ multiplex PCR. The sample gives some 150,000 clones, 82% of which show up once; roughly 7.7% is in the top ten. The chain has TRBV7-2 and TRBJ2-3, with 13 bases matching TRBD2. Source material: PBMCs. This TCR came from a woman aged 45 to 65 in good health and CMV-seropositive. The DNA of the CDR3 is TGTGCCAGCAGCTCAACTATTACTAGCGGGGGGGCTGCAGATACGCAGTATTTT. Residues: CASSSTITSGGAADTQYF.